This T cell receptor beta chain came from a study of CD8+CD57+ T cells in acquired aplastic anemia. Study at large: DNA per sorted CD4+ or CD8+ sample ranged roughly 0.19 to 30 ug, averaging 3.2 ug.

CDR1 MNHNS and CDR2 SASEGT come from the germline V gene. This CDR3 is built from 13 residues. The V end lost 3 bases, the J end lost 2 bases, and 8 bases lay between the germline ends. Points from the study as a whole: Researchers reported that CD8+ Simpson's diversity was not significantly different in patients versus controls. There were about 27 CD8+ CDR3 sequences that occurred in both patients and controls.

Profiles of TCR beta VDJ and CDR3 were generated from a genomic DNA template. One entry per CDR3 protein results from TCRdb running MiXCR on the reads. The data contain about 210,000 distinct CDR3 sequences, 34% of them seen just once; the ten biggest clones take up 0.9% to 1.2%. This clonotype occurred a few times. Its specificity is unknown. The chain couples TRBV6-1 to TRBJ2-7; perhaps TRBD1 as D (5 bases). The sequenced material came from sorted CD4+, CD8+, or CD8+CD57+ T cells (not recorded which) from PBMCs. This clonotype originated in a human donor in good health, serving as a control. The chain's CDR3 is CASSESGTYEQYF. For the CDR3, the DNA is TGTGCCAGCAGTGAGTCAGGGACCTACGAGCAGTACTTC.